This T cell receptor (beta chain) stems from a study of T-cell memory formation after mild COVID-19. Turning to the study itself: TCR clusters showed largely donor specificity. Study-level points and caveats: Pre-infection memory harbored some responding clones, suggesting cross-reactive memory joined. Shrinking CD4+ clones were chiefly CM and EM; CD8+ ones were chiefly EMRA.

Germline CDR1 ENHRY, CDR2 SYGVKD. Trimming removed 1 base at V and 7 bases at J, with 11 bases between. The CDR3 loop spans 14 amino acids. This clonotype appeared a few times. Antigen specificity is unknown. Employing constant-segment primers, 5'RACE generated TCR alpha and TCR beta cDNA libraries bearing sample barcodes and UMIs. MiXCR was run by TCRdb on the 5' RACE reads, yielding one entry per CDR3 protein. This sample has about 190,000 distinct CDR3 sequences, with around 20% found just once. Sequenced: PBMCs or a T cell subset sorted from them (not recorded which). This receptor was identified in an adult woman who had mild COVID-19 (a few samples of this study predate the infection). Cell type and time point are not known. The chain joins TRBV10-3 to TRBJ2-1; D is undetermined. CDR3 nucleotide sequence: TGTGCCATCAGTGAGTTGGAAGGGAAGAATGAGCAGTTCTTC. As protein: CAISELEGKNEQFF.